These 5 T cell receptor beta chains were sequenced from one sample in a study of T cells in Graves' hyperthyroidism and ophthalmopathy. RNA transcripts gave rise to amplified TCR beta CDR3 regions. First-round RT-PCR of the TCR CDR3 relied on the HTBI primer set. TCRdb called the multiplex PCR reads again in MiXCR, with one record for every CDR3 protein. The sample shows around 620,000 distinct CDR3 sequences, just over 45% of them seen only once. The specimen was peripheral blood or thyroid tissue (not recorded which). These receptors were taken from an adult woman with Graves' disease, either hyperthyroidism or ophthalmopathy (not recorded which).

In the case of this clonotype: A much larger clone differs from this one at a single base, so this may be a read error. CDR3 in DNA: TGTGCCAGCAGTTACACGACAAGTAGCTCCTACGAGCAGTACTTC. Translating it yields CASSYTTSSSYEQYF. V is TRBV6-5 and J is TRBJ2-7; no firm D call. CDR3 size: 15 residues. Germline CDR1 is MNHEY and CDR2 is SVGAGI. V lost 2 bases and J lost 0, with 11 bases in between.

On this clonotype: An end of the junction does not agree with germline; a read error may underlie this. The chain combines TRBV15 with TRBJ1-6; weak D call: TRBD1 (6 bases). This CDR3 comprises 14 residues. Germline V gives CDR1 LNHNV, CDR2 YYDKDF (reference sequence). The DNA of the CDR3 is TGTGCCGCCAGCAGCGCAGGGGCCGGTTCACCCCTCCACTTT. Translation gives CAASSAGAGSPLHF.

CDR3 DNA: TGTGCCAGCAGCTCCCGGGGGACAGGGTTGTCCGGGGAGCTGTTTTTT. It encodes CASSSRGTGLSGELFF. This rearrangement joins TRBV13 to TRBJ2-2; 9 bases agree with TRBD1. In germline, CDR1 is PRHDT, CDR2 FYEKMQ (reference sequence). V lost 4 bases to trimming and J lost 6 bases; unmatched junction nucleotides: 9. The CDR3 sequence is 16 residues long. The variable domain in full, completed from reference TRBV13 and TRBJ2-2, reads AAGVIQSPRHLIKEKRETATLKCYPIPRHDTVYWYQQGPGQDPQFLISFYEKMQSDKGSIPDRFSAQQFSDYHSELNMSSLELGDSALYFCASSSRGTGLSGELFFGEGSRLTVL.

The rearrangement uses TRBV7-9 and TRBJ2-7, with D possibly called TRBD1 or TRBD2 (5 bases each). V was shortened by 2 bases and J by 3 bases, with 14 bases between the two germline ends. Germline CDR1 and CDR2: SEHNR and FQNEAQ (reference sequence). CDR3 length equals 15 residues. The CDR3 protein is CASSLSGGDNYEQYF. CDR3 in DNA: TGTGCCAGCAGCTTAAGTGGGGGTGATAACTACGAGCAGTACTTC.

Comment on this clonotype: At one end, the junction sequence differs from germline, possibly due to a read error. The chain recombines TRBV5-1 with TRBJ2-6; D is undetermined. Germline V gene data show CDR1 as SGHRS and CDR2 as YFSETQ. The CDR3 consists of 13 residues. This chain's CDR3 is CASGLPGANVLTF. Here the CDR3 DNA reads TGCGCCAGCGGCTTGCCCGGGGCCAACGTCCTGACTTTC.